This section outlines one TCR beta chain sequence together with its context. A read error may explain this, as a much larger clone is one base away. The data originate from a study of molecular identifiers for immune sequencing clone quantification. This CDR3 region has 17 residues. With V trimmed by 4 bases and J by 4 bases, 12 bases remained unmatched. From germline, CDR1 is MNHEY and CDR2 SMNVEV (reference sequence). TCRdb re-called the PCR reads with MiXCR, one entry per CDR3 protein. In the table there are about 630,000 distinct CDR3 sequences, over 25% of which are singletons. Sequencing was performed on naive CD8+ T cells from blood, with Jurkat cell RNA spiked in. Noted subset: FACS-sorted CD8+CD4-CCR7+CD45RA+ naive T cells. The TCR comes from a human donor in good health. Some libraries in this study had Jurkat cell RNA spiked in. The chain couples TRBV27 to TRBJ2-3; 9 bases are shared with TRBD2. The CDR3 region has the DNA TGTGCCAGCAGTTCATTAGGACTAGCGCGATACCCAGATACGCAGTATTTT. This translates into CASSSLGLARYPDTQYF.